This record covers a single T cell receptor (beta chain). The table lists this clonotype with a few counts. The clone's antigen remains unknown. No base quality values were provided; no much bigger clone lies one nucleotide off. The data were taken from a study of T cell repertoires in cytomegalovirus infection (dated by TCRdb to the late 2010s). Regarding the research as a whole: Donor HLA type was relevant to the analysis, as public TCR beta signatures indicated carriage of CMV infection together with the matching HLA type. General findings and caveats noted by the study authors: The ex vivo response was dominated by HLA-C-restricted CMV-specific TCR beta clonotypes, and the single most frequent clonotype in two of eight donors was supplied by these HLA-C-restricted clonotypes. Cumulative frequency of public TCR beta family members discriminated carriers of CMV infection plus the relevant HLA type in this cohort and an independent approximately 340-donor cohort.

The germline V gene (reference sequence) sets CDR1 to DFQATT and CDR2 to SNEGSKA. The CDR3 has 14 amino acids, counting the end cysteine and phenylalanine. The read is trimmed to its CDR3 DNA, 42 bases read in frame from base 1. Clipping removes 2 bases from V and 1 base from J, with 2 as the unmatched junction base count. These reads were obtained on an Illumina HiSeq 1500. TCRdb applied fastp at Q25 and MiXCR to the public reads, then kept only in-frame beta chains. A single entry per CDR3 protein holds the most common genes and DNA from its merged rows. Recorded for this sample are hundreds of thousands of distinct CDR3 sequences; 20% to 30% of them occurred a single time. The ten largest account for roughly 8% of the sample.

The chain is made from TRBV20-1 and TRBJ1-5; the junction holds 7 bases that match TRBD1. This clonotype was sampled from a human donor in good health (CMV status not recorded). Some clones in this sample may be carry-over from other donors' samples. Sequenced sample: CD8+ T cells from PBMCs. The CDR3 region reads CSARLGQSNQPQHF. The DNA sequence reads TGCAGTGCTAGACTGGGACAGAGCAATCAGCCCCAGCATTTT.